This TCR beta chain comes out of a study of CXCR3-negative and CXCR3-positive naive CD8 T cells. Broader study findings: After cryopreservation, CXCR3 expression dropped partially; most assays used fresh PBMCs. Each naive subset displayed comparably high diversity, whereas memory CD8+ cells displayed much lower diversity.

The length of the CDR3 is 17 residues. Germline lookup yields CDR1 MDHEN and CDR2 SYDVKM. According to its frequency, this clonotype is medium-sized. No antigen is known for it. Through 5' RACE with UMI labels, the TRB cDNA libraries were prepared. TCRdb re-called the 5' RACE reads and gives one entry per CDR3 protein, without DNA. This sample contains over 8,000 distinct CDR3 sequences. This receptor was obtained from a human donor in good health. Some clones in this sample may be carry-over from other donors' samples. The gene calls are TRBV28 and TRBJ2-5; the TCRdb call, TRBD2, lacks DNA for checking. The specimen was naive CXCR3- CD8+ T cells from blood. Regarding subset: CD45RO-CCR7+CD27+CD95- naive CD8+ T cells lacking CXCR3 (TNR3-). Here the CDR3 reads CASTSLWTSGKGETQYF.